This TCR beta chain emerged from a study of blood T cell repertoires in COVID-19. About the research overall: T cells, B-cell-depleted T cells, or PBMCs supplied cDNA or gDNA.

The data were produced by immunoSEQ multiplex PCR, yet TCRdb's version contains in-frame clones alone and is incomplete. Among around 270,000 clones listed, roughly 88% were seen once. Recruits, aged roughly 18 to 90 years, lived in 24 US areas. Cohort placement rested on clinical history that participants reported themselves. Per germline, CDR1 MNHEY and CDR2 SVGAGI. This CDR3 spans 13 amino acids. Trimming left V 10 bases short and J 2 bases short, with 15 bases between. The chain joins TRBV6-5 to TRBJ2-7; D is possibly TRBD1 (5 bases). Sequenced input: PBMCs or T cells enriched from blood (not recorded which). This receptor was taken from a young woman who had recovered from COVID-19. The CDR3 nucleotides read TGTGCCACCCTGACAGCTTTAACCTACGAGCAGTACTTC. Residues: CATLTALTYEQYF.